Listed below are T cell receptor beta chains from one sample, sequenced in a study of T-cell memory formation after mild COVID-19. TCRdb processed the 5' RACE reads anew with MiXCR; each CDR3 protein has one entry. The table has fewer than 250,000 distinct CDR3 sequences, 27% seen once. The specimen sequenced was PBMCs or a T cell subset sorted from them (not recorded which). Receptor source: an adult woman who had mild COVID-19 (a few samples of this study predate the infection). Cell type and time point are not known. The CDR3 runs from the conserved cysteine through the conserved F or W. A D gene is named only where the DNA matches it firmly. Where a row states a size, it is once, few, many or the class of an expanded clone; other rows omit it.

J gene,D gene,clone size,V gene,CDR3 length,CDR3 protein,CDR3 DNA
TRBJ2-3,.,few,TRBV7-2,12,CASSIYTDTQYF,TGTGCCAGCAGCATCTACACAGATACGCAGTATTTT
TRBJ2-1,TRBD1,.,TRBV15,16,CATSREGTGGVDEQFF,TGTGCCACCAGCAGAGAGGGGACAGGGGGCGTCGATGAGCAGTTCTTC
TRBJ2-7,TRBD2,.,TRBV7-3,20,CASSLGAHGTSGGSSYEQYF,TGTGCCAGCAGCTTAGGAGCCCACGGGACTAGCGGGGGAAGCTCCTACGAGCAGTACTTC
TRBJ2-2,.,.,TRBV5-1,16,CASSLAPSSDTGELFF,TGCGCCAGCAGCTTGGCCCCCTCATCCGACACCGGGGAGCTGTTTTTT
TRBJ2-1,TRBD1,few,TRBV20-1,15,CSASGTGSLYNEQFF,TGCAGTGCTTCCGGGACAGGGTCTCTCTACAATGAGCAGTTCTTC
TRBJ2-1,.,.,TRBV29-1,13,CSVESVWGNEQFF,TGCAGCGTTGAATCGGTGTGGGGCAATGAGCAGTTCTTC
TRBJ2-3,TRBD2,.,TRBV7-9,17,CASSLGLTSGSTDTQYF,TGTGCCAGCAGCTTAGGGCTGACTAGCGGGAGCACAGATACGCAGTATTTT
TRBJ2-7,TRBD1,.,TRBV5-1,14,CASSLEDRGWEQYF,TGCGCCAGCAGCTTGGAGGACAGGGGTTGGGAGCAGTACTTC
TRBJ1-2,.,few,TRBV5-6,15,CASSLSRGLNYGYTF,TGTGCCAGCAGCTTGTCGCGGGGGCTGAACTATGGCTACACCTTC
TRBJ2-1,TRBD1,.,TRBV5-1,13,CASSLDRGDEQFF,TGCGCCAGCAGCTTGGACAGGGGAGATGAGCAGTTCTTC
TRBJ2-3,.,.,TRBV20-1,15,CSARAPTASTDTQYF,TGCAGTGCTAGAGCTCCGACGGCTAGCACAGATACGCAGTATTTT
TRBJ1-5,.,few,TRBV20-1,13,CSASQGRLQPQHF,TGCAGTGCTAGTCAGGGGCGGTTACAGCCCCAGCATTTT
TRBJ1-3,.,few,TRBV30,12,CAWRPQGHTIYF,TGTGCCTGGAGACCGCAGGGTCACACCATATATTTT
TRBJ2-1,.,.,TRBV6-5,13,CASSYSTVNEQFF,TGTGCCAGCAGTTACTCGACAGTTAATGAGCAGTTCTTC
TRBJ2-2,.,few,TRBV6-5,17,CASSGKLGRGPTGELFF,TGTGCCAGCAGTGGAAAACTAGGAAGGGGACCCACCGGGGAGCTGTTTTTT
TRBJ2-3,.,few,TRBV24-1,11,CATSASDTQYF,TGTGCCACCAGTGCTTCCGATACGCAGTATTTT
TRBJ1-5,TRBD1,.,TRBV20-1,14,CSASQTGRDQPQHF,TGCAGTGCTAGTCAGACAGGGAGGGATCAGCCCCAGCATTTT
TRBJ2-7,TRBD2,.,TRBV24-1,15,CATSDPSGAWYEQYF,TGTGCCACCAGTGATCCTAGCGGGGCTTGGTACGAGCAGTACTTC
TRBJ2-3,.,.,TRBV4-3,15,CASSQDQLVTDTQYF,TGCGCCAGCAGCCAAGATCAACTAGTCACAGATACGCAGTATTTT
TRBJ2-5,.,.,TRBV20-1,16,CSAPPPAAVYQETQYF,TGCAGTGCTCCTCCCCCAGCGGCCGTGTACCAAGAGACCCAGTACTTC
TRBJ1-1,.,.,TRBV28,16,CASSLLRGQGKIEAFF,TGTGCCAGCAGTTTACTTCGTGGGCAGGGGAAGATTGAAGCTTTCTTT
TRBJ1-1,.,.,TRBV18,14,CASSLQGWGTEAFF,TGTGCCAGCTCATTACAGGGATGGGGCACTGAAGCTTTCTTT
TRBJ2-1,.,.,TRBV20-1,15,CSAGLGGNSYNEQFF,TGCAGTGCTGGGCTCGGCGGGAACTCCTACAATGAGCAGTTCTTC
TRBJ1-1,.,.,TRBV3-1,14,CASSRGLSNTEAFF,TGTGCCAGCAGCCGGGGGCTGTCGAACACTGAAGCTTTCTTT
TRBJ2-1,TRBD2,few,TRBV18,15,CASSRGAGGNNEQFF,TGTGCCAGCTCCCGGGGGGCGGGAGGAAACAATGAGCAGTTCTTC
TRBJ2-5,TRBD2,few,TRBV20-1,14,CSAGLARGFETQYF,TGCAGTGCTGGCCTGGCGCGGGGGTTTGAGACCCAGTACTTC
TRBJ2-2,.,few,TRBV15,14,CATQRRTNTGELFF,TGTGCCACTCAGAGAAGGACGAACACCGGGGAGCTGTTTTTT
TRBJ2-7,TRBD1,.,TRBV6-5,16,CASSSLTGGTSYEQYF,TGTGCCAGCAGTTCGTTGACAGGGGGCACCTCCTACGAGCAGTACTTC
TRBJ2-1,TRBD2,many,TRBV10-3,16,CAISVGLAGDRNEQFF,TGTGCCATCAGTGTGGGGCTAGCGGGAGATAGGAATGAGCAGTTCTTC
TRBJ2-1,.,.,TRBV7-9,15,CASSLRDFAYNEQFF,TGTGCCAGCAGCTTAAGGGACTTCGCCTACAATGAGCAGTTCTTC
TRBJ2-1,TRBD2,few,TRBV11-2,18,CASSSFLYGTSGNNEQFF,TGTGCCAGCAGCAGCTTTCTATACGGGACTAGCGGAAACAATGAGCAGTTCTTC
TRBJ2-7,TRBD2,.,TRBV5-6,13,CASSGSGSVEQYF,TGTGCCAGCAGCGGTAGCGGGTCGGTCGAGCAGTACTTC
TRBJ2-1,.,.,TRBV24-1,16,CATSVGGLRSYNEQFF,TGTGCCACCAGTGTAGGGGGGCTTCGATCCTACAATGAGCAGTTCTTC
TRBJ2-5,TRBD1,few,TRBV7-9,15,CASSPRDRRIETQYF,TGTGCCAGCAGCCCGCGGGACAGGAGGATCGAGACCCAGTACTTC
TRBJ2-5,TRBD2,few,TRBV7-9,16,CASSDGLADYQETQYF,TGTGCCAGCAGCGACGGACTAGCGGATTACCAAGAGACCCAGTACTTC
TRBJ2-7,.,few,TRBV7-2,15,CASSPGPQQSYEQYF,TGTGCCAGCAGCCCAGGGCCACAGCAATCCTACGAGCAGTACTTC
TRBJ2-3,TRBD2,.,TRBV7-3,15,CASSVAGGSTDTQYF,TGTGCCAGCAGCGTAGCGGGAGGCAGCACAGATACGCAGTATTTT
TRBJ2-7,.,few,TRBV4-3,14,CASSQDVDSTVQYF,TGCGCCAGCAGCCAGGACGTGGACAGCACCGTGCAGTACTTC
TRBJ1-4,.,few,TRBV6-1,11,CASSAYSELFF,TGTGCCAGCAGTGCATACAGCGAACTGTTTTTT
TRBJ2-1,TRBD1,.,TRBV14,15,CASSRTGVTYNEQFF,TGTGCCAGCAGCCGGACAGGGGTAACCTACAATGAGCAGTTCTTC
TRBJ2-7,.,.,TRBV11-3,12,CASRRGIYEQYF,TGTGCCAGCAGAAGAGGGATTTACGAGCAGTACTTC
TRBJ1-4,.,.,TRBV5-1,15,CASSSASATNEKLFF,TGCGCCAGCAGCTCCGCTTCGGCAACTAATGAAAAACTGTTTTTT
TRBJ1-2,TRBD1,few,TRBV20-1,13,CSASRTGLYGYTF,TGCAGTGCTAGCCGGACAGGGCTCTATGGCTACACCTTC
TRBJ2-1,.,.,TRBV5-1,16,CASRSSADPSYNEQFF,TGCGCCAGCAGATCGTCCGCCGACCCCTCCTACAATGAGCAGTTCTTC
TRBJ2-7,.,.,TRBV6-2/TRBV6-3,15,CASSYASESSYEQYF,TGTGCCAGCAGTTACGCTAGCGAGAGCTCCTACGAGCAGTACTTC
TRBJ1-1,.,.,TRBV19,14,CASSMARTDTEAFF,TGTGCCAGTAGTATGGCCCGGACGGACACTGAAGCTTTCTTT
TRBJ2-3,.,few,TRBV3-1,16,CASSPLIGLGGDTQYF,TGTGCCAGCAGCCCGTTGATCGGACTCGGCGGAGATACGCAGTATTTT
TRBJ2-1,.,.,TRBV27,16,CATSGGYVPSYNEQFF,TGTGCCACCTCAGGGGGGTATGTACCCTCCTACAATGAGCAGTTCTTC